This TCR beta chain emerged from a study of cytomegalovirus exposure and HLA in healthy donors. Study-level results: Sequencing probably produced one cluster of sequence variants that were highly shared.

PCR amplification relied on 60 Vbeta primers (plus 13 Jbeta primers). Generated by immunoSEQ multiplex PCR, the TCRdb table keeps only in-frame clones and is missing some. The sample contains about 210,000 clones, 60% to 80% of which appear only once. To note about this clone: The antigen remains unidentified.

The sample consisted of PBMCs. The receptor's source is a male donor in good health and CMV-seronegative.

This chain's CDR3 is CASSPRPPNTQYF. The CDR3 coding sequence is TGTGCCAGTTCCCCCAGGCCCCCTAATACGCAGTATTTT. V is TRBV6-5 and J is TRBJ2-3; D is unclear. Trimming shortened V by 9 bases and J by 7 bases, and 17 bases separated the two germline ends. The CDR3 loop spans 13 amino acids. CDR1 is MNHEY, CDR2 SVGAGI, per germline.